These T cell receptor beta chains were read from a single sample in a study of T-cell reconstitution after alpha-beta-depleted transplantation in children. MiXCR, run by TCRdb on the PCR reads, gives a single entry per CDR3 protein. The data contain some 550,000 distinct CDR3 sequences, 18% of them seen just once; the ten biggest clones take up 3.3%. The sequencing used PBMCs from the stem cell graft donor, collected from the stem cell graft. These receptors came from a human donor who donated a stem cell graft to a child with acute lymphoblastic leukemia. Both conserved end residues are trimmed from each CDR3. Each record gives: V gene, J gene, CDR3 length, D gene, CDR3 protein. D genes are given only for firm matches.

TRBV20-1	TRBJ1-5	11	.	SARATVSGPQH
TRBV7-3	TRBJ2-2	11	.	ASSFMGTGELF
TRBV12-3/TRBV12-4	TRBJ1-1	12	.	ASSPFGGDTEAS
TRBV2	TRBJ1-1	13	TRBD1	ASSETGGAGTEAF
TRBV4-2	TRBJ1-1	10	.	ASSQEGKEAF
TRBV27	TRBJ2-1	15	.	ASSSTETQELYNEQF
TRBV30	TRBJ2-1	12	.	AWISGTNYNEQF
TRBV20-1	TRBJ2-1	13	TRBD2	SAREGTSGKNEQF
TRBV7-8	TRBJ2-7	13	TRBD1	ASSLFGTDLDEQY
TRBV4-1	TRBJ2-2	15	TRBD2	ASSQVRVGLRTGELF
TRBV12-3/TRBV12-4	TRBJ1-1	12	TRBD1	ASSNRGSNTEAF
TRBV5-1	TRBJ2-5	12	.	ASSWPGAQETQY
TRBV20-1	TRBJ2-7	10	.	SARGHSYEQY
TRBV6-5	TRBJ2-3	14	.	ASSVNEFSSTDTQY
TRBV20-1	TRBJ1-1	11	.	SAREQEYTEAF